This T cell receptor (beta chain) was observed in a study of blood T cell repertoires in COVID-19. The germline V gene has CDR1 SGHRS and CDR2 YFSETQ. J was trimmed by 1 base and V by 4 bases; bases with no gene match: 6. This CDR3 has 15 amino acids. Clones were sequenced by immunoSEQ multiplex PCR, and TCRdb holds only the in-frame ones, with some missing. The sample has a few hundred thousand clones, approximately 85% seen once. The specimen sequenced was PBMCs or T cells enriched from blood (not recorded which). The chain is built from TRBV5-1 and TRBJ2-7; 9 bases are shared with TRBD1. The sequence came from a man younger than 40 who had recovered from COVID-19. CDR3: CASSDPGQGSYEQYF. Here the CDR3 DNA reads TGCGCCAGCAGCGACCCGGGACAGGGTTCCTACGAGCAGTACTTC.